The clone carrying this T cell receptor beta chain showed up many times. Its antigen is unidentified. This sample stems from a study of regulatory T cells in long-lasting Graves disease. Study-level findings and limits: Clonotypes that were public and shared totalled about 2,500 in persistent patients versus over 800 in new patients. Favoring TRBV28, TRBJ1-2 and TRBJ2-5 was a feature seen in persistent disease.

Relying on iRepertoire HTBI primers and Arm-PCR of CDR3 regions, the team built TCR beta libraries. TCRdb independently ran MiXCR on the multiplex PCR reads; one entry per CDR3 protein. The data show around 430,000 distinct CDR3 sequences, with approximately 22% seen just once and under 15% held by the top ten. Time point reported: persistent/refractory GD, antithyroid drugs over 5 years with positive TRAb. PBMCs provided the RNA from which the TCR library was made. American Thyroid Association guidelines defined Graves' disease diagnosis. An endocrinology department in Xi'an, China, supplied the patients. With V trimmed by 6 bases and J by 7 bases, 2 bases remained unmatched. This CDR3 comprises 12 residues. CDR1 is MNHNS and CDR2 is SASEGT in the germline V gene.

The source material was peripheral blood mononuclear cells (PBMCs), sampled when the disease was refractory, from a patient treated with antithyroid drugs. The chain links TRBV6-1 to TRBJ1-4; 7 nucleotides agree with TRBD1. The clonotype originates from a female donor with Graves disease. This CDR3 is CASSRQGEKLFF. The CDR3 DNA reads TGTGCCAGCAGCAGACAGGGTGAAAAACTGTTTTTT.